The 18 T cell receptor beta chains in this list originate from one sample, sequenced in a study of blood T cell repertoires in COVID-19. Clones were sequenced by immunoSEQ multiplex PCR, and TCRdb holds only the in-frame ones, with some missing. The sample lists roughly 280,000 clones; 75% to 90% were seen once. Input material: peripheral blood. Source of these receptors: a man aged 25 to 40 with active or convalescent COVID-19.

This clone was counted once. The CDR3 DNA follows: TGTGCCAGCAGCCAAGATGTGGGCAGGGGGCTGGAGACCCAGTACTTC. Translation gives CASSQDVGRGLETQYF. The V call is TRBV3-1 (or the pseudogene TRBV3-2), the J call TRBJ2-5; 8 bases are shared with TRBD1. CDR1 is LGHDT and CDR2 is YNNKEL in the germline V gene (reference sequence). The CDR3 loop spans 16 amino acids. The V gene end was trimmed by 0 bases and the J gene end by 5 bases; junction bases not matched to a gene: 8.

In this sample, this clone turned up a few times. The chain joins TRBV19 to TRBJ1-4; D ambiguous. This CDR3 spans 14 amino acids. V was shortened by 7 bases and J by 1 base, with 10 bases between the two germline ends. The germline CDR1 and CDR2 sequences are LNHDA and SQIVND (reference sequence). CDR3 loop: CASNRPGTNEKLFF. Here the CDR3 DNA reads TGTGCCAGTAACCGACCGGGAACTAATGAAAAACTGTTTTTT.

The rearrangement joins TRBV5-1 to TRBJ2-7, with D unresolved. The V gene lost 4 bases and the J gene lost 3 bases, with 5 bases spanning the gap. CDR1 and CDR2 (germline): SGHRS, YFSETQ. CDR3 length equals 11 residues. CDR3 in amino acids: CASSTSYEQYF. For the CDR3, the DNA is TGCGCCAGCAGCACCAGCTACGAGCAGTACTTC.

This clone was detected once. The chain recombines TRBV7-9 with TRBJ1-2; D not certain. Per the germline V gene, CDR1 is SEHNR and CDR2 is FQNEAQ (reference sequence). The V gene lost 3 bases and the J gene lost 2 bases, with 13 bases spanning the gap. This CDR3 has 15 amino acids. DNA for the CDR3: TGTGCCAGCAGCTTTTTAGCCCAGCGAAACTATGGCTACACCTTC. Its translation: CASSFLAQRNYGYTF.

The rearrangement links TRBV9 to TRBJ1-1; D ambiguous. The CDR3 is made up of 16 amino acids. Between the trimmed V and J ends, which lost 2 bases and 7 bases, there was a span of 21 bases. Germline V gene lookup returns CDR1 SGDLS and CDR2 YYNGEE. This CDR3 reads CASSVDGRLGVGEAFF. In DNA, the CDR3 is TGTGCCAGCAGCGTGGATGGACGGCTCGGGGTTGGTGAAGCTTTCTTT.

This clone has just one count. The CDR3 DNA is TGTGCCAGCAGCCGTCGGGACAGCCCCTACGAGCAGTACTTC. Its translation is CASSRRDSPYEQYF. The J gene is TRBJ2-7, the V gene TRBV3-1 (or the pseudogene TRBV3-2); 7 bases align to TRBD1. V shed 4 bases, J shed 2 bases, and the junction held 5 bases outside the gene matches. The V gene's germline CDR1 is LGHDT and CDR2 YNNKEL (reference sequence). This CDR3 has 14 amino acids.

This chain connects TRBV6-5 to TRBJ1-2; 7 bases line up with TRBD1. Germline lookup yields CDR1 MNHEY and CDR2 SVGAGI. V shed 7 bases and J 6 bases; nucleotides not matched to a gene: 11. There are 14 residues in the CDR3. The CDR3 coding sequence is TGTGCCAGCAAAGAGGTCGGACAGGTGAATGGCTACACCTTC. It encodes CASKEVGQVNGYTF.

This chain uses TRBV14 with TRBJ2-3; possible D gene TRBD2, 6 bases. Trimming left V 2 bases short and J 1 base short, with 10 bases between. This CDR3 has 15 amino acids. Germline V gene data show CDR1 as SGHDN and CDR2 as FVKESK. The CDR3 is CASSQSWGGTDTQYF. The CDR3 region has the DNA TGTGCCAGCAGCCAATCGTGGGGGGGCACAGATACGCAGTATTTT.

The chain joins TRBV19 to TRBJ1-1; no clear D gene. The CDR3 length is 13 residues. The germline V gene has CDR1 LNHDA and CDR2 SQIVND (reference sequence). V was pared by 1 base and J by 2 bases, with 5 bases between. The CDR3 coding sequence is TGTGCCAGTAGTATAGTCTTCAACACTGAAGCTTTCTTT. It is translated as CASSIVFNTEAFF.

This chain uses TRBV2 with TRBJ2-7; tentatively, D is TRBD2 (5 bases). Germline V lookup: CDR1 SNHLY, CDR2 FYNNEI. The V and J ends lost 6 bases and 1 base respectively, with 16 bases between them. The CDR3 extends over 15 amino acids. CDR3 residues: CASSPSRGISYEQYF. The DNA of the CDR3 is TGTGCCAGCAGCCCAAGCCGGGGAATTTCCTACGAGCAGTACTTC. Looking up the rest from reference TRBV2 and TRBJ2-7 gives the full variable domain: EPEVTQTPSHQVTQMGQEVILRCVPISNHLYFYWYRQILGQKVEFLVSFYNNEISEKSEIFDDQFSVERPDGSNFTLKIRSTKLEDSAMYFCASSPSRGISYEQYFGPGTRLTVT.

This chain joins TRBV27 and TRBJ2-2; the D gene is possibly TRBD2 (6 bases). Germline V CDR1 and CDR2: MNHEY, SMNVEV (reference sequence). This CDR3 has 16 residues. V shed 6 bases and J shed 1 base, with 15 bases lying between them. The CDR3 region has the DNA TGTGCCAGCAGCCTCTTCGCGGGACGGAACACCGGGGAGCTGTTTTTT. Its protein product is CASSLFAGRNTGELFF.

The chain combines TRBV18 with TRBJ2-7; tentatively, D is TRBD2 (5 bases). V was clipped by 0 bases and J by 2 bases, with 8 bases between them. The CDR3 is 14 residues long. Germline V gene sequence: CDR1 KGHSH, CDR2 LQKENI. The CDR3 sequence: CASSPPVGTYEQYF. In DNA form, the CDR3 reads TGTGCCAGCTCACCACCGGTCGGGACCTACGAGCAGTACTTC.

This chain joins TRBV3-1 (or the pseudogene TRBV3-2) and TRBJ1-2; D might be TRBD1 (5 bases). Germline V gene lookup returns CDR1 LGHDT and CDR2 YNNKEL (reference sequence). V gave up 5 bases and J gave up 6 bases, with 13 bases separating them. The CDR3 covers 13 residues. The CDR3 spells CASSAGGADGYTF. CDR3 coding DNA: TGTGCCAGCAGCGCCGGTGGGGCGGATGGCTACACCTTC.

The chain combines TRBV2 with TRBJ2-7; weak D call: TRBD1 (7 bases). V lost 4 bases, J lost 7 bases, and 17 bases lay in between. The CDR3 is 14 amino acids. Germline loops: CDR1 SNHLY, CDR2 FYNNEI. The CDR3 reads CASSVGGGPKEQYF. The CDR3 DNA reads TGTGCCAGCAGTGTTGGAGGGGGCCCCAAGGAGCAGTACTTC. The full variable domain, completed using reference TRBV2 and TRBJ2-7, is EPEVTQTPSHQVTQMGQEVILRCVPISNHLYFYWYRQILGQKVEFLVSFYNNEISEKSEIFDDQFSVERPDGSNFTLKIRSTKLEDSAMYFCASSVGGGPKEQYFGPGTRLTVT.

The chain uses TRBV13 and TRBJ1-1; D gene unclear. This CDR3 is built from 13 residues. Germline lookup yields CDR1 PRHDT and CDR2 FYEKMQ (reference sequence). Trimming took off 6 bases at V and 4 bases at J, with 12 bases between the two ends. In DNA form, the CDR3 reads TGTGCCAGCAGGACCAACCCAGGCACTGAAGCTTTCTTT. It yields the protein CASRTNPGTEAFF.

The CDR3 reads CASRQGLGQPQHF. The CDR3 DNA follows: TGTGCCAGCAGACAGGGGTTGGGACAGCCCCAGCATTTT. The chain is built from TRBV6-5 and TRBJ1-5; 7 nucleotides line up with TRBD1. Germline V gene lookup returns CDR1 MNHEY and CDR2 SVGAGI. The CDR3 loop spans 13 amino acids. V gave up 6 bases and J gave up 7 bases; unmatched junction bases: 6.

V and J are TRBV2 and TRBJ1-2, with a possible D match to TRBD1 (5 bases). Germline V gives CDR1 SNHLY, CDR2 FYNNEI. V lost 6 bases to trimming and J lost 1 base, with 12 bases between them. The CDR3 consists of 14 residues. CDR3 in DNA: TGTGCCAGCAGCCGACAGTCGGGTAACTATGGCTACACCTTC. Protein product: CASSRQSGNYGYTF.

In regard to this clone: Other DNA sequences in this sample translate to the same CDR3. The CDR3 DNA is TGTGCCAGCAGCCCCCTAGCGGGGGAAGAGACCCAGTACTTC. It translates to CASSPLAGEETQYF. The rearrangement links TRBV2 to TRBJ2-5, with 10 bases that match TRBD2. The CDR3 runs to 14 residues. Unmatched junction bases numbered 4, after V lost 6 bases and J lost 3 bases. Germline CDR1 and CDR2: SNHLY and FYNNEI.